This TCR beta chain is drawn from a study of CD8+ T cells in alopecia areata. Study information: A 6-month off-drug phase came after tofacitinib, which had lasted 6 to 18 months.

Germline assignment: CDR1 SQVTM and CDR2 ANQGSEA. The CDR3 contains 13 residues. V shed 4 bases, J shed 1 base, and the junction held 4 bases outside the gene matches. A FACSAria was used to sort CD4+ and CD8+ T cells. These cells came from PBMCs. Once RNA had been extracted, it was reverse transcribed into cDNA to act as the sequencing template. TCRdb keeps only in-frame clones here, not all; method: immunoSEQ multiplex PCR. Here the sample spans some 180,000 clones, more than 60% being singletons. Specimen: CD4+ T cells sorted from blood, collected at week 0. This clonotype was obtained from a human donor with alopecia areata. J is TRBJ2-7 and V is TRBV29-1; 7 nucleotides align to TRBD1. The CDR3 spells CSVARGQSYEQYF. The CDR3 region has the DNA TGCAGCGTTGCGAGGGGGCAATCCTACGAGCAGTACTTC.